Shown below are 12 T cell receptor beta chains from a single sample sequenced in a study of blood T cells in healthy people across ages. With a J-beta primer mix and a sample-barcoded 5' primer, a second PCR ran about 6 to 11 cycles. TCRdb independently ran MiXCR on the 5' RACE reads; one entry per CDR3 protein. The sample has about 680,000 distinct CDR3 sequences; approximately 50% are singletons. Material for sequencing was blood. These receptor sequences come from a woman aged 55-69 years in good health.

This chain connects TRBV5-1 to TRBJ2-1; 9 bases agree with TRBD2. Per the germline V gene, CDR1 is SGHRS and CDR2 is YFSETQ. Germline trimming cut 4 bases from V and 0 bases from J; bases unmatched to any gene: 5. This CDR3 contains 16 residues. The CDR3 region is CASSKVAGASYNEQFF. The CDR3 nucleotides are TGCGCCAGCAGCAAGGTAGCGGGAGCCTCCTACAATGAGCAGTTCTTC.

The genes are TRBV21-1 and TRBJ1-5; the table's D call, TRBD1, has no DNA check behind it. TRBV21-1 is annotated as a pseudogene. There are 19 residues in the CDR3. The CDR3 DNA reads TGTGCCAGCAGCAACCAGGTGGAGCCGGGACAGGGATTTTATCAGCCCCAGCATTTT. Translated: CASSNQVEPGQGFYQPQHF.

The CDR3 nucleotides read TGTGCCAGCAGCTTAAGGGCCCGGTTGGGGGATACGCAGTATTTT. This gives the protein CASSLRARLGDTQYF. V usage is TRBV7-9 and J usage is TRBJ2-3, with D unclear. CDR1 is SEHNR and CDR2 is FQNEAQ in the germline V gene (reference sequence). Trimming took off 2 bases at V and 6 bases at J, with 15 bases between the two ends. CDR3 size: 15 residues.

The chain carries TRBV29-1 and TRBJ1-1; TRBD1 might be the D (6 bases). The CDR3 contains 15 residues. The germline V gene encodes CDR1 SQVTM and CDR2 ANQGSEA. V lost 4 bases, J lost 0 bases, and 15 bases lay in between. CDR3 amino acids: CSVAGIRDMNTEAFF. The CDR3 region has the DNA TGCAGCGTTGCCGGGATACGGGACATGAACACTGAAGCTTTCTTT.

This sequence joins TRBV7-9 and TRBJ2-3, with D possibly matching TRBD1 (5 bases). This CDR3 contains 14 residues. Trimming took 5 bases from V and 6 from J, leaving 15 bases between them. Per germline, CDR1 SEHNR and CDR2 FQNEAQ (reference sequence). Here the CDR3 reads CASSQYRTADTQYF. The CDR3, as DNA: TGTGCCAGCAGCCAGTACAGGACCGCTGATACGCAGTATTTT.

The CDR3 region is CASRSQGEQYF. The CDR3 DNA sequence: TGTGCCAGCCGATCCCAGGGAGAGCAGTACTTC. The chain employs TRBV6-5 and TRBJ2-7, with a tentative D call TRBD1 (5 bases). V was shortened by 8 bases and J by 7 bases, with 12 bases between the two germline ends. The CDR3 consists of 11 residues. The germline V gene has CDR1 MNHEY and CDR2 SVGAGI.

This clonotype was recorded a few times. The rearrangement joins TRBV3-1 to TRBJ1-2, with no clear D. This CDR3 spans 13 amino acids. V lost 3 bases and J lost 2, with 7 bases in between. Germline V gene sequence: CDR1 LGHDT, CDR2 YNNKEL (reference sequence). The CDR3 bases are TGTGCCAGCAGCCACGCGGCCAACTATGGCTACACCTTC. Translated, it gives CASSHAANYGYTF.

This rearrangement joins TRBV7-3 to TRBJ2-6; 7 nucleotides align to TRBD1. CDR3 length equals 14 residues. The ends lost 8 bases at V and 4 bases at J; junction bases unmatched: 5. Looked up from germline, CDR1 is SGHTA and CDR2 is FQGTGA. For the CDR3, the DNA is TGTGCCAGCCAGACAGGGTCCGGGGCCAACGTCCTGACTTTC. This codes for CASQTGSGANVLTF.

This rearrangement joins TRBV30 to TRBJ1-1, with a possible D match to TRBD1 (5 bases). The germline gives CDR1 GTSNPN, CDR2 SVGIG (reference sequence). Trimming removed 1 base from V and 9 bases from J, with 12 bases in between. The CDR3 has 12 amino acids. The CDR3 region has the DNA TGTGCCTGGAGTGGCGGGGGGATTAAAGCTTTCTTT. This encodes CAWSGGGIKAFF.

The rearrangement links TRBV12-3 or TRBV12-4 to TRBJ1-3, with 9 nucleotides matching TRBD1. The CDR3 has 16 amino acids. V lost 7 bases, J lost 2 bases, and 9 bases stayed unmatched. The DNA for the CDR3 is TGTGCCAGCACCTATGACAGGGGGACGACTGGAAACACCATATATTTT. This sequence encodes CASTYDRGTTGNTIYF.

This clonotype was seen at least ten times. A read error may produce the germline difference seen at one junction end. This chain connects TRBV9 to TRBJ2-1, with 8 nucleotides matching TRBD2. This CDR3 comprises 13 residues. From germline, CDR1 is SGDLS and CDR2 YYNGEE. The CDR3 nucleotides read TGCGCCAGCTCGGTAGCGGGAAACAATGAGCAGTTCTTC. It specifies CASSVAGNNEQFF.

This clonotype was seen repeatedly, ten times or more. The gene calls are TRBV7-2 and TRBJ2-7, with TRBD2 identical over 13 bases. CDR3 length equals 15 residues. J gave up 4 bases and V 6 bases, and 6 bases lay outside the gene matches. CDR1 and CDR2 (germline): SGHTA, FQGNSA. The CDR3 DNA reads TGTGCCAGCAGACCTAGACTAGCGGGAGGATACGAGCAGTACTTC. It is translated as CASRPRLAGGYEQYF.